The 10 T cell receptor beta chains in this list originate from one sample, sequenced in a study of human T cells and chemical hapten exposure. The time point: patch test 1, 2 weeks after DPC sensitization. The treatment was: therapeutic diphenylcyclopropenone sensitization with weekly scalp DPC. TCRdb fed the RACE reads into MiXCR, producing one record per CDR3 protein. The sample has approximately 80,000 distinct CDR3 sequences, roughly 7.1% seen once. The sample in question was whole blood, obtained in connection with sensitization to the hapten diphenylcyclopropenone (DPC). The receptors were sampled from a woman aged 30 to 39 with alopecia areata. Some clones in this sample may be carry-over from other donors' samples.

To note about this clonotype: A much larger clone sits a single nucleotide away, making a read error possible. The chain employs TRBV5-1 and TRBJ2-4; a weak D match, TRBD1 (6 bases). CDR1 is SGHRS, CDR2 YFSETQ, per germline. The CDR3 contains 12 residues. The CDR3 sequence is CTSSLGQGRWHF. The CDR3 DNA sequence: TGCACCAGCAGCTTGGGGCAGGGGCGGTGGCACTTC.

This clonotype was counted a few times. The chain combines TRBV6-1 with TRBJ1-5; TRBD1 matches at 7 bases. CDR3 size: 16 residues. From germline, CDR1 is MNHNS and CDR2 SASEGT. Trimming took 3 bases from V and 6 from J; bases not matched to a gene: 11. CDR3 loop: CASSEDRSFPSQPQHF. In DNA form, the CDR3 reads TGTGCCAGCAGTGAGGACAGGAGCTTTCCGAGTCAGCCCCAGCATTTT.

This clonotype occurred a few times. This chain uses TRBV30 with TRBJ1-2; D unresolved. Trimming took off 3 bases at V and 8 bases at J, with 13 bases between the two ends. This CDR3 spans 12 amino acids. Germline CDR1 GTSNPN, CDR2 SVGIG (reference sequence). The CDR3 DNA reads TGTGCCTGGAGGGGCTTACGGATAGGCTACACCTTC. It encodes CAWRGLRIGYTF.

This clonotype was seen many times. This chain joins TRBV3-1 and TRBJ1-4; D may be TRBD1 (5 bases). The germline gives CDR1 LGHDT, CDR2 YNNKEL (reference sequence). The CDR3 has 15 residues. With 1 base removed from V and 4 bases from J, the gap between germline ends came to 10 bases. The CDR3 protein is CASSQGGSYNEKLFF. The CDR3 DNA follows: TGTGCCAGCAGCCAAGGGGGCAGCTATAATGAAAAACTGTTTTTT.

The V and J genes are TRBV20-1 and TRBJ1-1; D remains unclear. CDR1 DFQATT and CDR2 SNEGSKA come from the germline V gene (reference sequence). V lost 6 bases, J lost 1 base, and 12 bases lay in between. The CDR3 consists of 13 residues. CDR3 in amino acids: CSAPPGRNTEAFF. The CDR3 nucleotides are TGCAGTGCCCCCCCGGGCAGGAACACTGAAGCTTTCTTT.

This clonotype showed up many times. The chain is built from TRBV3-1 and TRBJ2-1, with unresolved D. V dropped 3 bases and J dropped 2 bases, with 8 bases sitting between them. The length of the CDR3 is 14 residues. Looked up from germline, CDR1 is LGHDT and CDR2 is YNNKEL (reference sequence). The CDR3 reads CASSHSRTYNEQFF. CDR3 sequence (DNA): TGTGCCAGCAGCCATTCAAGAACCTACAATGAGCAGTTCTTC.

With regard to this clonotype: One base away lies a much larger clone, so this may be a sequencing read error. The V gene is TRBV12-3 or TRBV12-4, the J gene TRBJ2-1; 11 nucleotides match TRBD2. The CDR3 is made up of 15 amino acids. V was pared by 8 bases and J by 7 bases, with 10 bases of the junction left unmatched. CDR3 sequence: CASGHTSGGWNEQFF. The CDR3 DNA sequence: TGTGCCAGCGGCCATACTAGCGGGGGTTGGAATGAGCAGTTCTTC.

Of note for this clonotype: A read error may be the cause here, since a much bigger clone is one base away. This is likely a read error, given that the CDR3 carries no conserved phenylalanine or tryptophan at its end. The rearrangement uses TRBV6-5 and TRBJ1-6; 7 bases line up with TRBD1. The CDR3 extends over 15 amino acids. Germline V gene data show CDR1 as MNHEY and CDR2 as SVGAGI. Unmatched junction bases numbered 5, after V lost 6 bases and J lost 3 bases. Here the CDR3 reads CASSRGTDYNSPLHL. CDR3 nucleotide sequence: TGTGCCAGCAGCCGTGGGACAGACTATAATTCACCCCTCCACCTT.

In its sample, this clonotype was seen many times. The chain couples TRBV2 to TRBJ2-5, with TRBD2 identical over 14 bases. Germline values: CDR1 SNHLY, CDR2 FYNNEI. After removal of 8 bases from V and 3 bases from J, the junction contained 2 bases not matched to a gene. This CDR3 is 14 amino acids long. This CDR3 reads CASGLAGGKETQYF. The CDR3 nucleotides are TGTGCCAGCGGACTAGCGGGGGGTAAAGAGACCCAGTACTTC.

The chain couples TRBV5-1 to TRBJ2-2; D ambiguous. The CDR3 sequence is 16 residues long. CDR1 and CDR2 from the germline V gene are SGHRS and YFSETQ. V gave up 3 bases and J gave up 6 bases, with 18 bases separating them. CDR3 region: CASSYDPRQAPGELFF. The DNA for the CDR3 is TGCGCCAGCAGCTACGACCCACGGCAGGCCCCCGGGGAGCTGTTTTTT.